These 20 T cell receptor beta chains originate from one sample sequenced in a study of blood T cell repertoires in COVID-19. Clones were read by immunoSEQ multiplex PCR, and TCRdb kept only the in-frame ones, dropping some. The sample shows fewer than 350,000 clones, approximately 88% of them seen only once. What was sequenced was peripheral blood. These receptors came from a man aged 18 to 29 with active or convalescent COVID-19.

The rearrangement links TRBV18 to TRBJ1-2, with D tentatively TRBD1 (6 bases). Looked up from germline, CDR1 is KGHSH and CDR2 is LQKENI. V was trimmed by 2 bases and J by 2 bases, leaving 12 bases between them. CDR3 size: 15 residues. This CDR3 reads CASSPFGQTNYGYTF. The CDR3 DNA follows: TGTGCCAGCTCACCATTTGGACAGACGAACTATGGCTACACCTTC.

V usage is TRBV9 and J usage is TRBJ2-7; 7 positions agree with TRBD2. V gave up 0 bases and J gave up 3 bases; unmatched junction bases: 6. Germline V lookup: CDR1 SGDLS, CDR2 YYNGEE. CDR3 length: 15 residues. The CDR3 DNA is TGTGCCAGCAGCGTAGCTGCCAGCGGGGTCTACGAGCAGTACTTC. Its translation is CASSVAASGVYEQYF.

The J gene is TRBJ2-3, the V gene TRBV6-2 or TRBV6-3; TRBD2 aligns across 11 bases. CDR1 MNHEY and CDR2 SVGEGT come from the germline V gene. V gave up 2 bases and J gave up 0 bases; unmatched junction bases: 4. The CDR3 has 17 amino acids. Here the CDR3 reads CASSYPTSGVSTDTQYF. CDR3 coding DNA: TGTGCCAGCAGTTACCCGACTAGCGGGGTCAGCACAGATACGCAGTATTTT.

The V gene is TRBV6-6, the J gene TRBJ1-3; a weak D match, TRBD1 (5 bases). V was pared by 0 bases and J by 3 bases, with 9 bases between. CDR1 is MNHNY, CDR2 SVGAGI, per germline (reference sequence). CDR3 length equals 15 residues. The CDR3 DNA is TGTGCCAGCAGTTACTCGCCAGGGTTTGGAAACACCATATATTTT. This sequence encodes CASSYSPGFGNTIYF.

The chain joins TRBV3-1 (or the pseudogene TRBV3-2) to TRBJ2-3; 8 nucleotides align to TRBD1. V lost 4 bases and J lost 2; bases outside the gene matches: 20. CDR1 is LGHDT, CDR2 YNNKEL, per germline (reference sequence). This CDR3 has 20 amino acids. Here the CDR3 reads CASSPLPGGLAQNNTDTQYF. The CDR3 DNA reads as TGTGCCAGCAGCCCCCTCCCAGGGGGCCTAGCCCAAAATAACACAGATACGCAGTATTTT.

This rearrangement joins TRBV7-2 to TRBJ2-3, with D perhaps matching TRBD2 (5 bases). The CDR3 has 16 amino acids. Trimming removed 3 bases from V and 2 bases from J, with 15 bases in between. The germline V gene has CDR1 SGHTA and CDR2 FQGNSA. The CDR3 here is CASSLNPGGYTDTQYF. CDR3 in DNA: TGTGCCAGCAGCTTGAATCCAGGAGGCTACACAGATACGCAGTATTTT.

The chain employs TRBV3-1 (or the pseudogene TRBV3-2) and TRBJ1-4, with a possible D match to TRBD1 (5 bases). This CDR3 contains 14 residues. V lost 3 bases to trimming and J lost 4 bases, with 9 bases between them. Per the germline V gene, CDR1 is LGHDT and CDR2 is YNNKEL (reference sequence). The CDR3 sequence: CASSQGGNNEKLFF. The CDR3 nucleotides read TGTGCCAGCAGCCAGGGGGGAAATAATGAAAAACTGTTTTTT.

The CDR3 region is CASSPGTGPLGGTQYF. Here the CDR3 DNA reads TGCGCCAGCAGCCCAGGGACAGGGCCCCTTGGTGGTACGCAGTATTTT. V and J are TRBV5-1 and TRBJ2-3; 9 bases fit TRBD1. Germline CDR1 is SGHRS and CDR2 is YFSETQ. The CDR3 is 16 amino acids. V was pared by 4 bases and J by 8 bases, with 14 bases of the junction left unmatched. Full variable domain (rest looked up from reference TRBV5-1 and TRBJ2-3): KAGVTQTPRYLIKTRGQQVTLSCSPISGHRSVSWYQQTPGQGLQFLFEYFSETQRNKGNFPGRFSGRQFSNSRSEMNVSTLELGDSALYLCASSPGTGPLGGTQYFGPGTRLTVL.

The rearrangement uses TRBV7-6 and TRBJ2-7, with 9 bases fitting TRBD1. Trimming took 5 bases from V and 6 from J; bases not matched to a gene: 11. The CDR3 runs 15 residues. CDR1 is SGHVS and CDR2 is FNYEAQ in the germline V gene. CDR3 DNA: TGTGCCAGCAGCAACAGACAGGGGGGGAACTTCGAGCAGTACTTC. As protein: CASSNRQGGNFEQYF.

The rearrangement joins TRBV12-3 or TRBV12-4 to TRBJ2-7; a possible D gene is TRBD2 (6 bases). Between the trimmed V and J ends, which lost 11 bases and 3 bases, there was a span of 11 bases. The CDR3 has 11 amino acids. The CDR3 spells CACRRGYEQYF. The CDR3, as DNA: TGTGCCTGCCGGCGGGGCTACGAGCAGTACTTC.

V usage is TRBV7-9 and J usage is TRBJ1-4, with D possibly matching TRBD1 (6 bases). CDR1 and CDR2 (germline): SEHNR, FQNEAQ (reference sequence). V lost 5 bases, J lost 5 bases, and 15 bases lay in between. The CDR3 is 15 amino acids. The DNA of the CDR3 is TGTGCCAGCAGCACCAGTACAGGGCACAATGAAAAACTGTTTTTT. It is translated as CASSTSTGHNEKLFF.

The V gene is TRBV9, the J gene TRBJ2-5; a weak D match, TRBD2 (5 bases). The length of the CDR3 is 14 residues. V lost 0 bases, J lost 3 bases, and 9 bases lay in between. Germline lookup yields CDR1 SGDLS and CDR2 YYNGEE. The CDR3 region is CASSVAGTEETQYF. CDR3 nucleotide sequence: TGTGCCAGCAGCGTAGCGGGAACTGAAGAGACCCAGTACTTC.

CDR3 loop: CASSIPSETQYF. CDR3 nucleotide sequence: TGTGCCAGTAGTATCCCTTCGGAGACCCAGTACTTC. The chain uses TRBV19 and TRBJ2-5; no firm D call. This CDR3 comprises 12 residues. Germline lookup yields CDR1 LNHDA and CDR2 SQIVND (reference sequence). V was clipped by 3 bases and J by 5 bases, with 7 bases between them.

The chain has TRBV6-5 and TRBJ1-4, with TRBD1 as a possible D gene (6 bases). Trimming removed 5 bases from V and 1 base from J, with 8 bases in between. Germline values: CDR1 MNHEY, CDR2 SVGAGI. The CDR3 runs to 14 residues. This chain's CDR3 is CASSTGLTNEKLFF. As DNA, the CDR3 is TGTGCCAGCAGTACAGGGCTAACTAATGAAAAACTGTTTTTT.

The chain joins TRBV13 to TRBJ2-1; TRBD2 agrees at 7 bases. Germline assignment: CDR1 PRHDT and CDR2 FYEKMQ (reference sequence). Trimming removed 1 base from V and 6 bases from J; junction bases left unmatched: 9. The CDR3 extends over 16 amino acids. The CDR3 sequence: CASSLDGAGVRNEQFF. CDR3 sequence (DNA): TGTGCCAGCAGCTTAGACGGTGCGGGGGTTCGCAATGAGCAGTTCTTC.

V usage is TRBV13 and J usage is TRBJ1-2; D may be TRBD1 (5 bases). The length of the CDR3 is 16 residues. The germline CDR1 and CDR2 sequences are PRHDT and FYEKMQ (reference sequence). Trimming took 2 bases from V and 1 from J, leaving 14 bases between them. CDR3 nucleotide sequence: TGTGCCAGCAGCTTACTCAGTATGCAGGGTAACTATGGCTACACCTTC. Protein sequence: CASSLLSMQGNYGYTF.

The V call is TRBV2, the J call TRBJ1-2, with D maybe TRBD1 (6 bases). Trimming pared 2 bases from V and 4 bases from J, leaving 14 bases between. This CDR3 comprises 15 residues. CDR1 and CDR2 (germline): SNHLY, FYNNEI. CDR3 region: CASSESGGAGYGYTF. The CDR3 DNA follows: TGTGCCAGCAGTGAAAGTGGGGGGGCCGGCTATGGCTACACCTTC.

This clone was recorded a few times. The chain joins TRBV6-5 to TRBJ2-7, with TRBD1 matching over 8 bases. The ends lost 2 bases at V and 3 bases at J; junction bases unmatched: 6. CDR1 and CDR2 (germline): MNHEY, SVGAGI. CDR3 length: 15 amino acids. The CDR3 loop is CASSYGHDRGYEQYF. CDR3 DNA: TGTGCCAGCAGTTACGGGCACGACAGGGGCTACGAGCAGTACTTC.

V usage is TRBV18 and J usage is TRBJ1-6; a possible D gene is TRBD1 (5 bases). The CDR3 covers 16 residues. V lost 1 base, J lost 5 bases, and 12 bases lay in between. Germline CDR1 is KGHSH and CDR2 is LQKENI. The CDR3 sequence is CASSPRGTDDNSPLHF. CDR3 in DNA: TGTGCCAGCTCACCACGTGGGACTGATGATAATTCACCCCTCCACTTT. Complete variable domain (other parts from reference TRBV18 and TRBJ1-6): NAGVMQNPRHLVRRRGQEARLRCSPMKGHSHVYWYRQLPEEGLKFMVYLQKENIIDESGMPKERFSAEFPKEGPSILRIQQVVRGDSAAYFCASSPRGTDDNSPLHFGNGTRLTVT.

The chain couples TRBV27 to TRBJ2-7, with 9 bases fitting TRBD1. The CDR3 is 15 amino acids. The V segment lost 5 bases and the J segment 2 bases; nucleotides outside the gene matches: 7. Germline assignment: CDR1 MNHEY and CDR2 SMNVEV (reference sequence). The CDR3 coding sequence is TGTGCCAGCAGTCCGGGACAGGGTAACGCCTACGAGCAGTACTTC. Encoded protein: CASSPGQGNAYEQYF.